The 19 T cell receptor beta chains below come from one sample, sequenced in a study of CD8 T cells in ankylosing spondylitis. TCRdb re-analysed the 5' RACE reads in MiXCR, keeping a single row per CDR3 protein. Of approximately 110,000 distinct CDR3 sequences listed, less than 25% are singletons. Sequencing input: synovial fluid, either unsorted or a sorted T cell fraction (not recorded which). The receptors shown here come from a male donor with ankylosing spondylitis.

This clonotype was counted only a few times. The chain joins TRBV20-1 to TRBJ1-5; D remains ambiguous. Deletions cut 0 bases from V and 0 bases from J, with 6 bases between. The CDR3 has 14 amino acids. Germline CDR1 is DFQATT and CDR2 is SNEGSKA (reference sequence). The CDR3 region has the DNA TGCAGTGCTAGAGATCTCGGTAGCAATCAGCCCCAGCATTTT. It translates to CSARDLGSNQPQHF.

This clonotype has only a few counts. The chain's CDR3 is CASSPLGGSSYNEQFF. The DNA for the CDR3 is TGTGCCAGCAGCCCCCTCGGGGGGAGCTCCTACAATGAGCAGTTCTTC. The chain links TRBV7-9 to TRBJ2-1, with 7 bases fitting TRBD2. V shed 5 bases and J 0 bases; nucleotides not matched to a gene: 7. CDR1 is SEHNR and CDR2 is FQNEAQ in the germline V gene (reference sequence). The CDR3 consists of 16 residues.

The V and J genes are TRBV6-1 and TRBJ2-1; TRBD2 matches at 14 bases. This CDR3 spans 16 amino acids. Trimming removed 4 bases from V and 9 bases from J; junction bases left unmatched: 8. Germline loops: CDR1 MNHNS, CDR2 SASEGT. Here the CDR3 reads CASSAPGLAGDGEQFF. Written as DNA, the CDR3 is TGTGCCAGCAGTGCCCCGGGACTAGCGGGAGATGGTGAGCAGTTCTTC.

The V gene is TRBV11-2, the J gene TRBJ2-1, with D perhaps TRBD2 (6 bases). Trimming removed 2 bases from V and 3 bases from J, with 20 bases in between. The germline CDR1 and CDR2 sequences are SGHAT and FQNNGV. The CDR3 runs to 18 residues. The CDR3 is CASSLFEAGRISYNEQFF. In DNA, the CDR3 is TGTGCCAGCAGCTTATTCGAGGCAGGGAGGATTAGCTACAATGAGCAGTTCTTC.

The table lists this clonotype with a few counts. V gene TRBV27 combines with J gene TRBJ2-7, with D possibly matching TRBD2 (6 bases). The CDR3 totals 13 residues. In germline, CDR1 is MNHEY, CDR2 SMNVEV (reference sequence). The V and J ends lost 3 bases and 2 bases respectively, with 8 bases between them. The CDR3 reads CASSFAGPYEQYF. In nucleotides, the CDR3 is TGTGCCAGCAGTTTTGCGGGGCCCTACGAGCAGTACTTC.

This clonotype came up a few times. The CDR3 DNA is TGCGCCAGCAGCTCCGACATGGCCAAAAACATTCAGTACTTC. Protein sequence: CASSSDMAKNIQYF. The V gene is TRBV5-1, the J gene TRBJ2-4; D gene ambiguous. Between the trimmed V and J ends, which lost 3 bases and 1 base, there was a span of 8 bases. Germline V gene data show CDR1 as SGHRS and CDR2 as YFSETQ. The CDR3 is 14 amino acids. The variable domain in full, completed from reference TRBV5-1 and TRBJ2-4, reads KAGVTQTPRYLIKTRGQQVTLSCSPISGHRSVSWYQQTPGQGLQFLFEYFSETQRNKGNFPGRFSGRQFSNSRSEMNVSTLELGDSALYLCASSSDMAKNIQYFGAGTRLSVL.

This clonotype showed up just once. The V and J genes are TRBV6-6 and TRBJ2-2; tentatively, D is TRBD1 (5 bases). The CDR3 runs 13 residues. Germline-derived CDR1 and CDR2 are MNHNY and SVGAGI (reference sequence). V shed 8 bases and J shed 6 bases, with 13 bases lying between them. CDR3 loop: CASPPRAAGELFF. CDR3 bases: TGTGCCAGCCCGCCCAGGGCCGCCGGGGAGCTGTTTTTT.

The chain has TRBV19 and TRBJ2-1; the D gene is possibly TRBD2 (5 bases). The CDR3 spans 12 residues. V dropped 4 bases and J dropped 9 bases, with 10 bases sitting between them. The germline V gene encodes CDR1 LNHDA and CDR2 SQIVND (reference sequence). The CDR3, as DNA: TGTGCCAGTAGTAGTAGCGTGGGTGAGCAGTTCTTC. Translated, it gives CASSSSVGEQFF.

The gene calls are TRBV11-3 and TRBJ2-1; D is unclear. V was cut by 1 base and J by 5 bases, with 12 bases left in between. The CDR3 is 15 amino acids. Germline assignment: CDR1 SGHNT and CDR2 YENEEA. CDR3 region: CASSLGLLPNNEQFF. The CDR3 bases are TGTGCCAGCAGCTTAGGTCTGCTACCGAACAATGAGCAGTTCTTC.

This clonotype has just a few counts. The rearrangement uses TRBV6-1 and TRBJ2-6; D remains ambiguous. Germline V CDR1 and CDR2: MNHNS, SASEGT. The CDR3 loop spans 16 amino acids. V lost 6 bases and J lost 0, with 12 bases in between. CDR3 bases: TGTGCCAGCAGAGCCGGGTTAAACTCTGGGGCCAACGTCCTGACTTTC. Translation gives CASRAGLNSGANVLTF.

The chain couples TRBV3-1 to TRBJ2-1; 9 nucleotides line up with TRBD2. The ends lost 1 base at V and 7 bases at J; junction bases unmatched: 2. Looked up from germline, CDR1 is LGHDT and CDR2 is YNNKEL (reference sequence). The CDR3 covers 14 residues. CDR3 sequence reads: CASSQVAGENEQFF. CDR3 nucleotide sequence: TGTGCCAGCAGCCAAGTAGCGGGAGAAAATGAGCAGTTCTTC.

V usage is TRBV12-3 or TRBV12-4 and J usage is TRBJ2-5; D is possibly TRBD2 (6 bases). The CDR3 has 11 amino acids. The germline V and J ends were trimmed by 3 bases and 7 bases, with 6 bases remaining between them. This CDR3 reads CASSLGGTQYF. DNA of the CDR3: TGTGCCAGCAGTTTGGGGGGGACCCAGTACTTC.

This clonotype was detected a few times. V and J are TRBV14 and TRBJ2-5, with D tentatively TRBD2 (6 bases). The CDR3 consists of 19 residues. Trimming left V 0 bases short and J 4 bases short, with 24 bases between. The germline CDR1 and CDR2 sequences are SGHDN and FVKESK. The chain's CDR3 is CASSQEDPEGWRSGETQYF. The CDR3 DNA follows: TGTGCCAGCAGCCAAGAGGACCCGGAGGGATGGAGGTCGGGAGAGACCCAGTACTTC.

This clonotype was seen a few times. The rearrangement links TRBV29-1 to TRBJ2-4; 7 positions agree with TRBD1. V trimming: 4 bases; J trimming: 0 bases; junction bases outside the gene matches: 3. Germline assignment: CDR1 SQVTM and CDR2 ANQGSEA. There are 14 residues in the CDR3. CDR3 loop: CSVGDRLAKNIQYF. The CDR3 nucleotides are TGCAGCGTTGGGGACAGATTAGCCAAAAACATTCAGTACTTC.

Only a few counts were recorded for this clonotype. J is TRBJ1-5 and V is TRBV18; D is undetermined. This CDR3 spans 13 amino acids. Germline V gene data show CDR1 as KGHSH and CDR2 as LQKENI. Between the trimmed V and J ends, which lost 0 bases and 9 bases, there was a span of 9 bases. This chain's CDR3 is CASSPPGVRPQHF. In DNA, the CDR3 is TGTGCCAGCTCACCACCCGGGGTAAGGCCCCAGCATTTT.

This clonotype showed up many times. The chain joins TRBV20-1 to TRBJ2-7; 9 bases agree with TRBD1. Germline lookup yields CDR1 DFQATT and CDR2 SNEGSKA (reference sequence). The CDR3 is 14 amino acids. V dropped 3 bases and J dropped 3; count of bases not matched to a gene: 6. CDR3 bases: TGCAGTGCTAGGACAGGGGGGCTACACTACGAGCAGTACTTC. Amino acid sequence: CSARTGGLHYEQYF.

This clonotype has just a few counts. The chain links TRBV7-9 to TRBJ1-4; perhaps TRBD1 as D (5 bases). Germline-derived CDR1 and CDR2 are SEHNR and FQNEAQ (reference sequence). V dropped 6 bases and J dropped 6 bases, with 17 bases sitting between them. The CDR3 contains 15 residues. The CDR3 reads CASRHPGSSHEKLFF. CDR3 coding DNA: TGTGCCAGCAGACACCCAGGGTCAAGTCATGAAAAACTGTTTTTT.

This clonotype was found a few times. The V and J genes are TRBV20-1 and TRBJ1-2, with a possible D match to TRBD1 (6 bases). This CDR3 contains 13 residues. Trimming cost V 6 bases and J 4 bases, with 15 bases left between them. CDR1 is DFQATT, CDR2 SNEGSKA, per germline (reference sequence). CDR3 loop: CSAVGGARYGYTF. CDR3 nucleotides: TGCAGTGCGGTGGGGGGCGCCCGCTATGGCTACACCTTC.

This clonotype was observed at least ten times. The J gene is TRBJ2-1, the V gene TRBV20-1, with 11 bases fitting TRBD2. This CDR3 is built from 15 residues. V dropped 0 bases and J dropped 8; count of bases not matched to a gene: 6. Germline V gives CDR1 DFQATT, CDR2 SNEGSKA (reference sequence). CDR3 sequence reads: CSARDMNSGRDEQFF. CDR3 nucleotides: TGCAGTGCTAGAGATATGAATAGCGGGAGGGATGAGCAGTTCTTC.